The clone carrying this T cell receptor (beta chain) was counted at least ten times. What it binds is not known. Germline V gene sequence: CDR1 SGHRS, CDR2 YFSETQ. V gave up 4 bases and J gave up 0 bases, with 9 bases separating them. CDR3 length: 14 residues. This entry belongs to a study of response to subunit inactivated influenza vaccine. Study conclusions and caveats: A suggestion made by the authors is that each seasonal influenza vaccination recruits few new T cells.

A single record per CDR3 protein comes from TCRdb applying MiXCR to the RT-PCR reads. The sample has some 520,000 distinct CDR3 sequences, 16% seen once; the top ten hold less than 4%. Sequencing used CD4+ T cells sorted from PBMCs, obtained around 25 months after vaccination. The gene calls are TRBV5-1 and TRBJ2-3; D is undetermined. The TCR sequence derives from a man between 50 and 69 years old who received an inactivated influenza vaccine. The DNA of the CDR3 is TGCGCCAGCAGCCCACACAGTAGCACAGATACGCAGTATTTT. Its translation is CASSPHSSTDTQYF. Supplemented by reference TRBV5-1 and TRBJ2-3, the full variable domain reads KAGVTQTPRYLIKTRGQQVTLSCSPISGHRSVSWYQQTPGQGLQFLFEYFSETQRNKGNFPGRFSGRQFSNSRSEMNVSTLELGDSALYLCASSPHSSTDTQYFGPGTRLTVL.